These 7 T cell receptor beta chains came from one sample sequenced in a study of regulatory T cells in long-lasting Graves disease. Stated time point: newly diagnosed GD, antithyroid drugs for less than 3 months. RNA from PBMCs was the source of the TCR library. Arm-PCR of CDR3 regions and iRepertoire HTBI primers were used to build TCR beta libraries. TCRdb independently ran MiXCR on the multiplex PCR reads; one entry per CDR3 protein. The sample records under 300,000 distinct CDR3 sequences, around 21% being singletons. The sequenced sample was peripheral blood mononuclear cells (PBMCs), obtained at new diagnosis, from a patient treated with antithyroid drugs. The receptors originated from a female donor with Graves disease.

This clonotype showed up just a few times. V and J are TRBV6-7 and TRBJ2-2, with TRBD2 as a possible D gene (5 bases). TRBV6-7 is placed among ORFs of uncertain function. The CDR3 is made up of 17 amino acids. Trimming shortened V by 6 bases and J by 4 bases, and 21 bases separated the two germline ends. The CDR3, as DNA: TGTGCCAGCAGCCCTCCGGGTTCCCGACGGGGCACCGGGGAGCTGTTTTTT. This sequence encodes CASSPPGSRRGTGELFF.

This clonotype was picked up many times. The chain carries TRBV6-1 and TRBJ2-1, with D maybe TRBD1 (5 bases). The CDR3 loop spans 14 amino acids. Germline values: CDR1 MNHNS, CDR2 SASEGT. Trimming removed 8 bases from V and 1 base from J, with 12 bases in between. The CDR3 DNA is TGTGCCAGCGGACATGACGGTTCCTACAATGAGCAGTTCTTC. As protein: CASGHDGSYNEQFF.

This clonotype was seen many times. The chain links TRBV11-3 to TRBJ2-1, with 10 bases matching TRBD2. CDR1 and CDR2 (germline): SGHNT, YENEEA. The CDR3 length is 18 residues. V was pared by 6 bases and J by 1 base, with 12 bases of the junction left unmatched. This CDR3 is CASRTLSGRAGSYNEQFF. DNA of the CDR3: TGTGCCAGCAGGACACTGAGCGGGAGGGCGGGGTCCTACAATGAGCAGTTCTTC.

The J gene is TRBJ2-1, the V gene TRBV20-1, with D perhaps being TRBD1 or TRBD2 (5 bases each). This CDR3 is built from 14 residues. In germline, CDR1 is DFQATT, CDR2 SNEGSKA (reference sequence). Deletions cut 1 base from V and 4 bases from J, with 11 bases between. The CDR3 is CSARAGTIYNEQFF. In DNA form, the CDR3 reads TGCAGTGCTAGAGCCGGGACCATATACAATGAGCAGTTCTTC.

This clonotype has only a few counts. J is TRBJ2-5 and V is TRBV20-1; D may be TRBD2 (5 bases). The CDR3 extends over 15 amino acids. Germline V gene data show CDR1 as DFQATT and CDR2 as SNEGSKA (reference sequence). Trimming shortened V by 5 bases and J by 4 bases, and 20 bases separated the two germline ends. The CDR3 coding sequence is TGCAGTGCTCCACCAAGGGAGCGAGTGATAGAGACCCAGTACTTC. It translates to CSAPPRERVIETQYF.

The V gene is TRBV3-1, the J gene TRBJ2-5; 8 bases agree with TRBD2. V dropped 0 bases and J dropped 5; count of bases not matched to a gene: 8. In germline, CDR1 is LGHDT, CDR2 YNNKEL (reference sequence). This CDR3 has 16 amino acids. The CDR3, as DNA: TGTGCCAGCAGCCAAGAAAGAGGGACTAGGCTCGAGACCCAGTACTTC. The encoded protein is CASSQERGTRLETQYF.

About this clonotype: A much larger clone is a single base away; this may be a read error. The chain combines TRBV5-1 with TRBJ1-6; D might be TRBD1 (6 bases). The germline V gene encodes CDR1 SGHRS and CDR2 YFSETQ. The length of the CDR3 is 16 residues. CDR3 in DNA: TGCGCCAGCAGCTTGGCCGGGACACCTTATAATTCACCCCCCCACTTT. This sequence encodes CASSLAGTPYNSPPHF.